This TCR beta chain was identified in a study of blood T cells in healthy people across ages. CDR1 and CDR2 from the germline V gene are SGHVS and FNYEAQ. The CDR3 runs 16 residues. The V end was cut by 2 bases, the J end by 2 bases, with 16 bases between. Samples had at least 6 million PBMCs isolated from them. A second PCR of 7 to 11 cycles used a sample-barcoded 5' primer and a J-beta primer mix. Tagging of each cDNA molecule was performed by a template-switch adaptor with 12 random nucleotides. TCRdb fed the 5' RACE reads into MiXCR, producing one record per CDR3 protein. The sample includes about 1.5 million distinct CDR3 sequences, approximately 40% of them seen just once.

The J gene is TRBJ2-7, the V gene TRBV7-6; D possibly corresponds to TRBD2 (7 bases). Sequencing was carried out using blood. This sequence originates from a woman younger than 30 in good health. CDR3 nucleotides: TGTGCCAGCAGCTTAAAGGGGGGGGACGGGGCCTACGAGCAGTACTTC. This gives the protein CASSLKGGDGAYEQYF.